These T cell receptor beta chains were read from a single sample in a study of Ad26.COV2.S vaccination and SARS-CoV-2 variants. The data were produced by immunoSEQ multiplex PCR, yet TCRdb's version contains in-frame clones alone and is incomplete. Of around 370,000 clones listed, roughly 85% are singletons. The material was peripheral blood, obtained in a trial of Ad26.COV2.S vaccine versus placebo. These receptors were taken from a person aged 18-65 years who received the Ad26.COV2.S COVID-19 vaccine or a placebo. Each CDR3 is given with its conserved first and last residue. D genes are given only for firm matches. Size is omitted from some rows. Given values are once, few, many or a class for expanded clones.

clone_size	v_call	j_call	d_call	cdr3_aa	cdr3_nt
NA	TRBV6-4	TRBJ1-5	TRBD1	CASQFRDRGNSNQPQHF	TGTGCCAGCCAATTCCGGGACAGGGGTAATAGCAATCAGCCCCAGCATTTT
once	TRBV7-2	TRBJ2-2	NA	CASSPYRAGELFF	TGTGCCAGCAGCCCCTACAGGGCCGGGGAGCTGTTTTTT
NA	TRBV4-3	TRBJ2-1	TRBD1	CASSQDRQGGTGDNEQFF	TGCGCCAGCAGCCAAGATCGACAAGGGGGGACAGGGGACAATGAGCAGTTCTTC
NA	TRBV11-2	TRBJ2-1	TRBD2	CASSYLAGGRDEQFF	TGTGCCAGCAGCTATCTAGCGGGGGGCCGGGATGAGCAGTTCTTC
NA	TRBV12-5	TRBJ2-7	NA	CASGLEMVAYEQYF	TGTGCTAGTGGTTTGGAGATGGTGGCCTACGAGCAGTACTTC
NA	TRBV19	TRBJ1-5	NA	CASSGTTSLGKQPQHF	TGTGCCAGTAGTGGTACAACCTCCCTGGGGAAGCAGCCCCAGCATTTT
NA	TRBV5-1	TRBJ1-4	NA	CASSLGYTNEKLFF	TGCGCCAGCAGCTTGGGGTATACTAATGAAAAACTGTTTTTT
NA	TRBV18	TRBJ1-1	NA	CASSPRGVDTEAFF	TGTGCCAGCTCACCGAGGGGAGTGGACACTGAAGCTTTCTTT
NA	TRBV7-9	TRBJ2-1	TRBD1	CASSSEPGQGEQFF	TGTGCCAGCAGCTCGGAGCCGGGACAGGGGGAGCAGTTCTTC
NA	TRBV18	TRBJ2-3	NA	CASSPRSGPDTQYF	TGTGCCAGCTCACCACGATCAGGCCCAGATACGCAGTATTTT
NA	TRBV28	TRBJ2-7	NA	CASRKFGSDTKNGQYF	TGTGCCAGCCGCAAGTTTGGGTCGGACACAAAAAACGGGCAGTACTTC
NA	TRBV7-2	TRBJ2-1	NA	CASSLGLTSQFF	TGTGCCAGCAGCTTAGGATTGACTTCGCAGTTCTTC
NA	TRBV4-1	TRBJ2-7	NA	CASSRGGTLYEQYF	TGCGCCAGCAGCCGGGGCGGGACCCTCTACGAGCAGTACTTC
NA	TRBV24-1	TRBJ2-1	TRBD1	CATSEPGTGANEQFF	TGTGCCACCAGTGAACCCGGGACAGGGGCGAATGAGCAGTTCTTC
NA	TRBV27	TRBJ2-5	NA	CASSLRQAQETQYF	TGTGCCAGCAGTTTAAGGCAGGCCCAAGAGACCCAGTACTTC
few	TRBV5-1	TRBJ1-4	NA	CASSLALGTGAYNEKLFF	TGCGCCAGCAGCTTGGCTCTGGGGACTGGGGCCTATAATGAAAAACTGTTTTTT
NA	TRBV27	TRBJ1-5	TRBD1	CASGGQDSNQPQHF	TGTGCCAGCGGTGGACAGGATAGCAATCAGCCCCAGCATTTT
few	TRBV19	TRBJ2-7	TRBD1	CASSTTGGYYEQYF	TGTGCCAGTAGTACTACAGGGGGCTATTACGAGCAGTACTTC
NA	TRBV7-9	TRBJ2-1	TRBD2	CASSTGLAGVNEQFF	TGTGCCAGCAGCACAGGACTAGCGGGAGTGAATGAGCAGTTCTTC
NA	TRBV24-1	TRBJ2-2	TRBD2	CATSETGGGGELFF	TGTGCCACCAGTGAGACGGGGGGTGGCGGGGAGCTGTTTTTT
few	TRBV4-3	TRBJ2-7	NA	CASSQDGVFGKWSEQYF	TGCGCCAGCAGCCAAGATGGAGTCTTTGGGAAATGGAGCGAGCAGTACTTC
NA	TRBV4-3	TRBJ2-5	NA	CASSHSSSLQETQYF	TGCGCCAGCAGCCATTCTTCGAGTCTTCAAGAGACCCAGTACTTC
NA	TRBV3-1/TRBV3-2	TRBJ2-5	TRBD2	CASSQVSGGGKLGERETQYF	TGTGCCAGCAGCCAAGTCAGCGGCGGGGGGAAGCTGGGGGAACGAGAGACCCAGTACTTC
NA	TRBV21-1	TRBJ1-5	NA	CASSKSELISNQPQHF	TGTGCCAGCAGCAAAAGTGAGCTGATAAGCAATCAGCCCCAGCATTTT
few	TRBV11-2	TRBJ2-2	TRBD2	CASSLVSGGTGELFF	TGTGCCAGCAGCTTAGTAAGCGGGGGAACCGGGGAGCTGTTTTTT
few	TRBV15	TRBJ2-1	NA	CATSSPIGPTYNEQFF	TGTGCCACCAGCAGCCCAATTGGCCCCACCTACAATGAGCAGTTCTTC
NA	TRBV27	TRBJ1-5	TRBD1	CASSPRTGISNQPQHF	TGTGCCAGCAGTCCAAGGACAGGCATAAGCAATCAGCCCCAGCATTTT
NA	TRBV28	TRBJ2-3	TRBD2	CASSLSFPAGGLSTDTQYF	TGTGCCAGCAGTTTAAGTTTCCCCGCGGGAGGCCTTAGCACAGATACGCAGTATTTT
NA	TRBV7-6	TRBJ1-1	NA	CASSLTENTEAFF	TGTGCCAGCAGCCTAACAGAGAACACTGAAGCTTTCTTT
NA	TRBV5-5	TRBJ2-7	TRBD1	CASSLPFGQAYEQYF	TGTGCCAGCAGCTTGCCGTTCGGACAGGCCTACGAGCAGTACTTC
NA	TRBV6-2/TRBV6-3	TRBJ1-2	NA	CASSRSRPDHNYGYTF	TGTGCCAGCAGCCGATCCCGCCCCGATCATAACTATGGCTACACCTTC
NA	TRBV9	TRBJ2-6	NA	CASSVDAGANVLTF	TGTGCCAGCAGCGTAGATGCTGGGGCCAACGTCCTGACTTTC
NA	TRBV2	TRBJ2-7	NA	CASKGEQFYEQYF	TGTGCCAGCAAAGGGGAGCAGTTCTACGAGCAGTACTTC
NA	TRBV23-1	TRBJ1-1	TRBD1	CASIRQGGMNTEAFF	TGCGCCAGCATCCGACAGGGGGGGATGAACACTGAAGCTTTCTTT
NA	TRBV5-1	TRBJ2-3	TRBD2	CASYQTGGSTDTQYF	TGCGCCAGCTATCAAACGGGGGGGAGCACAGATACGCAGTATTTT
NA	TRBV24-1	TRBJ2-1	NA	CATSDYYNEQFF	TGTGCCACCAGTGATTATTACAATGAGCAGTTCTTC
NA	TRBV27	TRBJ2-2	NA	CAARSLGDTGELFF	TGTGCCGCCCGATCGCTTGGTGACACCGGGGAGCTGTTTTTT
NA	TRBV6-5	TRBJ1-1	NA	CASSYLPTGGTEAFF	TGTGCCAGCAGTTATCTTCCCACTGGAGGGACTGAAGCTTTCTTT
NA	TRBV2	TRBJ2-7	NA	CASRRFYEQYF	TGTGCCAGCCGCCGCTTCTACGAGCAGTACTTC
NA	TRBV9	TRBJ1-6	NA	CASNRRAGDNSPLHF	TGTGCCAGCAACAGACGGGCAGGGGATAATTCACCCCTCCACTTT
NA	TRBV7-6	TRBJ2-1	TRBD2	CASSLESTGTSGDSSYNEQFF	TGTGCCAGCAGCTTAGAGAGCACCGGGACTAGCGGGGATAGCTCCTACAATGAGCAGTTCTTC
NA	TRBV24-1	TRBJ2-3	NA	CATSETPDSTDTQYF	TGTGCCACCAGTGAAACGCCGGACAGCACAGATACGCAGTATTTT
once	TRBV9	TRBJ2-1	TRBD1	CASSVRDRPNNEQFF	TGTGCCAGCAGCGTCCGGGACAGGCCTAACAATGAGCAGTTCTTC
NA	TRBV6-4	TRBJ2-1	TRBD2	CASRPTSGYNEQFF	TGTGCCAGCAGGCCGACTAGCGGTTACAATGAGCAGTTCTTC
NA	TRBV15	TRBJ2-2	NA	CATAPGHNLITGELFF	TGTGCCACCGCCCCGGGACACAATTTAATCACCGGGGAGCTGTTTTTT
NA	TRBV15	TRBJ1-2	NA	CATSREATGVYGYTF	TGTGCCACCAGCAGAGAAGCGACAGGCGTCTATGGCTACACCTTC
NA	TRBV9	TRBJ2-1	TRBD2	CASSSQREGRNEQFF	TGTGCCAGCAGCAGCCAGCGGGAGGGCCGCAATGAGCAGTTCTTC
NA	TRBV18	TRBJ2-7	NA	CASSPDGYEQYF	TGTGCCAGCTCACCCGACGGATACGAGCAGTACTTC
NA	TRBV9	TRBJ2-5	NA	CASSPQVGQGKETQYF	TGTGCCAGCAGCCCCCAGGTAGGGCAAGGAAAAGAGACCCAGTACTTC
NA	TRBV2	TRBJ1-2	NA	CASRNGINYGYTF	TGTGCCAGCAGGAACGGGATTAACTATGGCTACACCTTC
NA	TRBV10-3	TRBJ2-5	TRBD1	CAISRTGQVQETQYF	TGTGCCATCAGTCGGACCGGACAGGTTCAAGAGACCCAGTACTTC
NA	TRBV5-1	TRBJ2-7	TRBD1	CASSSGQGYEQYF	TGCGCCAGCAGCTCCGGACAGGGCTACGAGCAGTACTTC
NA	TRBV11-3	TRBJ1-1	TRBD1	CASSPGQGIRAFF	TGTGCCAGCAGCCCGGGACAGGGTATTCGAGCTTTCTTT
NA	TRBV30	TRBJ2-3	NA	CAWSAGAGTDTQYF	TGTGCCTGGAGTGCAGGAGCGGGCACAGATACGCAGTATTTT
NA	TRBV7-2	TRBJ1-2	NA	CASSFRDGRGYTF	TGTGCCAGCAGCTTTCGGGACGGGCGTGGCTACACCTTC